The clone carrying this TCR beta chain was seen only a few times. The target antigen is unknown. Isolated RNA was reverse transcribed in full, so expressed TCRB transcripts were sequenced. The table came from immunoSEQ multiplex PCR; TCRdb's copy has only in-frame clones and leaves some out. Here the sample spans around 140,000 clones, about 10% being singletons. The sample belongs to a study of beta chain features in type 1 diabetes. Trimming shortened V by 3 bases and J by 10 bases, and 19 bases separated the two germline ends. CDR3 length: 16 amino acids. CDR1 and CDR2 from the germline V gene are SGHVS and FNYEAQ. The study's findings and limits: PCR might favor shorter templates, equally in patients and controls. Insertion counts at VDJ junctions were lower in type 1 diabetes patients, who also showed more deletions there. For Type 1 diabetes patients, all four CD4+ subsets carried TCRB CDR3s that were moderately but significantly shorter.

V usage is TRBV7-6 and J usage is TRBJ1-6; D unclear. What was sequenced was naive CD4+ T cells from blood. This clonotype was obtained from a man aged 18 to 29 in good health. In DNA, the CDR3 is TGTGCCAGCAGCTTTACCTCAACCGGGGAGCTGTCACCCCTCCACTTT. Its protein product is CASSFTSTGELSPLHF.